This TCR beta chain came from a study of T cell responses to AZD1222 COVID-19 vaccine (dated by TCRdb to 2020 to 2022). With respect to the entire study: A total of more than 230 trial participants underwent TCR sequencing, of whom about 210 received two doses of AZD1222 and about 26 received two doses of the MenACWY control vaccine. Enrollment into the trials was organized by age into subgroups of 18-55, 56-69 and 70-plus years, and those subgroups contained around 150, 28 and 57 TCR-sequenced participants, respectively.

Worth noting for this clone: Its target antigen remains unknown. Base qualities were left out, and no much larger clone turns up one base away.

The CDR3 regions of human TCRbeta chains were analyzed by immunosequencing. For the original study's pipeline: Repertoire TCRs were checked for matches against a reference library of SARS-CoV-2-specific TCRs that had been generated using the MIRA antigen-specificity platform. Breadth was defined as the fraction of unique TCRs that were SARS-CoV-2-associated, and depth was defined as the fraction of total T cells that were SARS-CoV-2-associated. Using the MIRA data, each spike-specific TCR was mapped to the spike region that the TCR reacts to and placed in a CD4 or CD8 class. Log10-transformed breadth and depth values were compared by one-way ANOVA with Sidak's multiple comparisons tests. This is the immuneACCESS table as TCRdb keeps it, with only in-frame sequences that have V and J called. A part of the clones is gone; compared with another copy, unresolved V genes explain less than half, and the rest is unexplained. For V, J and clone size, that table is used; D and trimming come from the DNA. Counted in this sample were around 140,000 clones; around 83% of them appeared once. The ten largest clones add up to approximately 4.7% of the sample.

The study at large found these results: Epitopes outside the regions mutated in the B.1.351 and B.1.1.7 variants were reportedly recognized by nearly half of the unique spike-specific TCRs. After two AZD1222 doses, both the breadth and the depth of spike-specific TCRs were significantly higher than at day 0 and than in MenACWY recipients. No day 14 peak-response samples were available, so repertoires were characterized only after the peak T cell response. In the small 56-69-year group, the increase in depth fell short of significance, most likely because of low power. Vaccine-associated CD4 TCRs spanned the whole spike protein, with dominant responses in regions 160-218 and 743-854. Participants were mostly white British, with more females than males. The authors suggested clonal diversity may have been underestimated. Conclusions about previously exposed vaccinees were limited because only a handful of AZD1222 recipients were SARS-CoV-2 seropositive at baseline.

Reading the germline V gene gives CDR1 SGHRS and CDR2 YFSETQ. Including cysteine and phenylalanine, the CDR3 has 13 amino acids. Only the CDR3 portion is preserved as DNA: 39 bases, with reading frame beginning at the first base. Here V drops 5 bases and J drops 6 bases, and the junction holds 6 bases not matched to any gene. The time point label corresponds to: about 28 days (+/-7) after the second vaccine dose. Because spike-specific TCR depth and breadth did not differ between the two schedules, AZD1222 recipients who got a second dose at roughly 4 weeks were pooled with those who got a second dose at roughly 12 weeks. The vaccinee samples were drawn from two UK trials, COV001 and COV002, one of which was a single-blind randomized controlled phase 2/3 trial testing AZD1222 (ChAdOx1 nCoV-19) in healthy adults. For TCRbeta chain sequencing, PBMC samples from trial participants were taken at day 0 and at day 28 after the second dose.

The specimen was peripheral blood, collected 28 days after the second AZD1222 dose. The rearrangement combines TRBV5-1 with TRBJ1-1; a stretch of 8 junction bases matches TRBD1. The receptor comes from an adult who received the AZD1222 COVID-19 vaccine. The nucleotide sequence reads TGCGCCAGCAGATACGGACAGGGCGCTGAAGCTTTCTTT. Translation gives CASRYGQGAEAFF.